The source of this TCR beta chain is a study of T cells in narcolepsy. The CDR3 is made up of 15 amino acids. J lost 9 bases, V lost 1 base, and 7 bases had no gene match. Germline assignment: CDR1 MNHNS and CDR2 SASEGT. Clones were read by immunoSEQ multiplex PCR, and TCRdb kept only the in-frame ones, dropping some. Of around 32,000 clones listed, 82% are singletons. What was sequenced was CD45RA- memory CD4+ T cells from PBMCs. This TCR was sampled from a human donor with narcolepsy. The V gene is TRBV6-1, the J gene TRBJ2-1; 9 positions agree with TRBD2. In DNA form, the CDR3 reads TGTGCCAGCAGTGAAGATAGCGGGAGATCACTTGAGCAGTTCTTC. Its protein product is CASSEDSGRSLEQFF.